This T cell receptor (beta chain) derives from a study of T cell responses to AZD1222 COVID-19 vaccine (dated by TCRdb to the early 2020s). Regarding the complete study: Because spike-specific TCR depth and breadth did not differ between the two schedules, AZD1222 recipients who got a second dose at roughly 4 weeks were pooled with those who got a second dose at roughly 12 weeks. TCR sequencing covered over 230 trial participants: 207 given two doses of AZD1222 and 26 given two doses of MenACWY control vaccine. Enrollment into the trials was organized by age into subgroups of 18-55, 56-69 and 70-plus years, and those subgroups contained approximately 160, 26 and 62 TCR-sequenced participants, respectively. Results and caveats for the whole study, not just this receptor: In the small 56-69-year group, the increase in depth fell short of significance, most likely because of low power. Participants were mostly white British and included more females than males, and it was suggested by the authors that clonal diversity may have been underestimated. Spike-specific TCR breadth and depth rose significantly after two AZD1222 doses compared with day 0 and with MenACWY recipients. No day 14 peak-response samples were available, so repertoires were characterized only after the peak T cell response. Reportedly, close to half of the unique spike-specific TCRs recognized epitopes lying outside the regions that are mutated in the B.1.351 and B.1.1.7 variants. Only five to seven AZD1222 recipients were SARS-CoV-2 seropositive at baseline, limiting conclusions about previously exposed vaccinees. The whole spike protein was spanned by vaccine-associated CD4 TCRs, and dominant responses were seen in regions 160-218 and 743-854.

The CDR3 regions of human TCRbeta chains were subjected to immunosequencing. In the original analysis: Repertoire TCRs were matched against a reference library of SARS-CoV-2-specific TCRs generated with the MIRA antigen-specificity platform. Breadth meant the fraction of unique TCRs that were SARS-CoV-2-associated, whereas depth meant the fraction of total T cells that were SARS-CoV-2-associated. Using the MIRA data, each spike-specific TCR was mapped to the spike region that the TCR reacts to and placed in a CD4 or CD8 class. Log10-transformed breadth and depth values were compared by one-way ANOVA with Sidak's multiple comparisons tests. In TCRdb, the immuneACCESS table is reduced to in-frame sequences with V and J assigned. These tables do not hold every clone; where another copy was compared, an unresolved V gene accounts for under half, and the others remain unexplained. V and J calls and clone size follow that table, whereas D and trimming were derived from the DNA. For this sample there are about 120,000 clones; roughly 85% appear just once. The ten most abundant clones make up about 1.5% of the sample.

The time point label on this specimen signifies: baseline before first vaccination. Samples from vaccinated people were obtained from the UK trials COV001 and COV002, which included a single-blind randomized controlled phase 2/3 trial of AZD1222 (ChAdOx1 nCoV-19) in healthy adults. For TCRbeta chain sequencing, PBMC samples from trial participants were taken at day 0 and at day 28 after the second dose. On this clone: This clone's antigen is unknown. No much larger clone exists at a distance of one base, and base qualities are not known.

Trimming takes 7 bases from V and 0 bases from J, and the germline ends sit 13 bases apart. From the cysteine through the phenylalanine, the CDR3 covers 15 amino acids. The sequence is cut down to CDR3 DNA, 45 bases in frame from base 1. Per the germline V gene (reference sequence), LNHDA is the CDR1 and SQIVND is the CDR2. The sample was peripheral blood, taken on day 0 of AZD1222 vaccination. The chain is made from TRBV19 and TRBJ2-1, and TRBD2 may be the D gene, going by 6 matching bases. The clonotype was recovered from an adult in good health. The sequence in DNA is TGTGCCAGTACCAGGCTAGCGAGCTCCTACAATGAGCAGTTCTTC. The encoded protein is CASTRLASSYNEQFF. This CDR3, with the reference TRBV19 and TRBJ2-1 proteins standing in past its ends, gives the full variable domain DGGITQSPKYLFRKEGQNVTLSCEQNLNHDAMYWYRQDPGQGLRLIYYSQIVNDFQKGDIAEGYSVSREKKESFPLTVTSAQKNPTAFYLCASTRLASSYNEQFFGPGTRLTVL.